This TCR beta chain was recorded in a study of radiation and T cells in renal cell carcinoma. The study's findings and limits: Without pretreatment biopsies, baseline tumor clonotype presence was undetermined. Top tumor clonotypes rose in blood 2 weeks post-radiation, then contracted.

Measured with immunoSEQ multiplex PCR; TCRdb has only the in-frame clones, and not every one. The profile shows 120,000 or so clones, 80% to 90% of them singletons. V shed 2 bases and J shed 0 bases, with 8 bases lying between them. Looked up from germline, CDR1 is SGHAT and CDR2 is FQNNGV. This CDR3 has 16 amino acids. Of note for this clone: Its target is unknown.

Time point of the sample: blood 2 weeks post-SBRT. Treatment indicated: 15 Gy SBRT to primary tumor, nephrectomy 4 weeks later. Clear cell pathology was present in this patient's renal cell carcinoma. The TCR was taken from a woman in her fifties or sixties with renal cell carcinoma. The rearrangement links TRBV11-2 to TRBJ2-6; TRBD1 is a possible D gene (5 bases). The specimen comprised blood, sampled from a patient whose treatment included radiotherapy and nephrectomy. The DNA for the CDR3 is TGTGCCAGCAGCTTAACAGGATCCTCTGGGGCCAACGTCCTGACTTTC. Residues: CASSLTGSSGANVLTF. Filled out from reference TRBV11-2 and TRBJ2-6, the complete variable domain reads EAGVAQSPRYKIIEKRQSVAFWCNPISGHATLYWYQQILGQGPKLLIQFQNNGVVDDSQLPKDRFSAERLKGVDSTLKIQPAKLEDSAVYLCASSLTGSSGANVLTFGAGSRLTVL.